These 14 T cell receptor beta chains were sequenced from one sample in a study of vaccination effects on CD4 cells after COVID-19. Before sequencing, viral peptide pools were used by the ViraFEST assay to expand antigen-specific CD4+ T cells. Cultured cells yielded isolated CD4+ T cells after nine to ten days. Among the vaccine recipients, none had a prior SARS-CoV-2 infection, and nucleocapsid antibodies were negative. No antigen is known for these receptors. Libraries were prepared by immunoSEQ multiplex PCR; TCRdb keeps only in-frame clonotypes and omits some of them. The sample shows under 70,000 clones, roughly 75% of them seen only once. The specimen was CD4+ T cells from PBMCs cultured with HCoV-OC43 spike peptides, collected before COVID-19 vaccination. Subset indicated: HCoV-OC43 spike overlapping peptide pool stimulation. The receptor source for this set is a human donor who received a COVID-19 vaccine.

This clone appeared a single time. J is TRBJ2-2 and V is TRBV2; possibly TRBD1 for D (5 bases). The V and J ends lost 4 bases and 0 bases respectively, with 9 bases between them. CDR3 length equals 15 residues. In germline, CDR1 is SNHLY, CDR2 FYNNEI. CDR3 sequence: CASSGSRANTGELFF. The CDR3 region has the DNA TGTGCCAGCAGTGGGTCCAGGGCGAACACCGGGGAGCTGTTTTTT.

This rearrangement joins TRBV5-5 to TRBJ2-5, with 10 bases matching TRBD1. Germline CDR1 reads SGHKS; CDR2 reads YYEKEE (reference sequence). This CDR3 has 14 amino acids. V trimming: 4 bases; J trimming: 5 bases; junction bases outside the gene matches: 5. CDR3 residues: CASSQTGGSETQYF. The CDR3 DNA sequence: TGTGCCAGCAGCCAGACAGGGGGCAGCGAGACCCAGTACTTC.

This clone occurred a few times. V gene TRBV6-2 or TRBV6-3 combines with J gene TRBJ2-7, with a weak D call TRBD1 (6 bases). V shed 6 bases and J shed 3 bases, with 12 bases lying between them. The CDR3 has 13 residues. Germline V lookup: CDR1 MNHEY, CDR2 SVGEGT. The CDR3 sequence: CASSITGFYEQYV. The CDR3 DNA is TGTGCCAGCAGCATAACAGGGTTCTACGAGCAGTACGTC.

The rearrangement links TRBV5-1 to TRBJ1-1; 7 bases fit TRBD1. The germline gives CDR1 SGHRS, CDR2 YFSETQ. The J segment lost 5 bases and the V segment lost 1 base, leaving 8 bases of the junction unmatched. This CDR3 has 15 residues. CDR3: CASSLQGEGVTEAFF. For the CDR3, the DNA is TGCGCCAGCAGCTTGCAGGGGGAAGGGGTTACTGAAGCTTTCTTT.

For the CDR3, the DNA is TGTGCCAGCAGTTCCGGGACAGTTCATGAAAAACTGTTTTTT. Protein product: CASSSGTVHEKLFF. This chain uses TRBV6-5 with TRBJ1-4; TRBD1 matches 7 bases. The V gene's germline CDR1 is MNHEY and CDR2 SVGAGI. CDR3 length: 14 amino acids. V trimming: 4 bases; J trimming: 6 bases; junction bases outside the gene matches: 5.

The rearrangement joins TRBV18 to TRBJ1-2; no firm D call. CDR1 and CDR2 from the germline V gene are KGHSH and LQKENI. This CDR3 is built from 14 residues. The V gene lost 2 bases and the J gene lost 4 bases, with 11 bases spanning the gap. The CDR3, as DNA: TGTGCCAGCTCACCATTTTCTGGTACCTATGGCTACACCTTC. Residues: CASSPFSGTYGYTF.

The rearrangement links TRBV6-4 to TRBJ2-1; D is unclear. The CDR3 spans 13 residues. From germline, CDR1 is MRHNA and CDR2 SNTAGT. Deletions cut 5 bases from V and 4 bases from J, with 9 bases between. The CDR3, as DNA: TGTGCCAGCAGTACGACTCTTTACAATGAGCAGTTCTTC. Residues: CASSTTLYNEQFF.

The chain is built from TRBV19 and TRBJ2-2, with 11 bases identical to TRBD2. V gave up 8 bases and J gave up 3 bases; unmatched junction bases: 8. Germline loops: CDR1 LNHDA, CDR2 SQIVND (reference sequence). The CDR3 is 16 residues long. The CDR3 sequence is CASLSVAGGYTGELFF. Here the CDR3 DNA reads TGTGCCAGTTTGTCGGTAGCGGGGGGGTACACCGGGGAGCTGTTTTTT.

This chain uses TRBV27 with TRBJ2-1, with D tentatively TRBD2 (5 bases). The CDR3 contains 15 residues. Trimming removed 5 bases from V and 5 bases from J, with 16 bases in between. The germline V gene has CDR1 MNHEY and CDR2 SMNVEV (reference sequence). The CDR3 DNA is TGTGCCAGCAGTCCGGGGTGGTTGAATCACAATGAGCAGTTCTTC. As protein: CASSPGWLNHNEQFF.

The chain couples TRBV28 to TRBJ2-1; 9 nucleotides match TRBD2. This CDR3 is 16 amino acids long. V trimming: 2 bases; J trimming: 9 bases; junction bases outside the gene matches: 11. Per the germline V gene, CDR1 is MDHEN and CDR2 is SYDVKM. The CDR3 region is CASSLVPAGGLGEQFF. Here the CDR3 DNA reads TGTGCCAGCAGTTTAGTGCCAGCGGGGGGTCTAGGTGAGCAGTTCTTC.

The sample holds one count of this clone. The rearrangement joins TRBV19 to TRBJ2-1; 9 bases line up with TRBD2. J was trimmed by 0 bases and V by 5 bases; bases with no gene match: 17. The CDR3 is 20 residues long. The germline gives CDR1 LNHDA, CDR2 SQIVND (reference sequence). CDR3 nucleotide sequence: TGTGCCAGTAGTGTCAGGGGCCAGGGGCGGGGGGGCCGCTCCTACAATGAGCAGTTCTTC. Its protein product is CASSVRGQGRGGRSYNEQFF.

The genes are TRBV5-6 and TRBJ2-7; 15 bases line up with TRBD2. Germline V CDR1 and CDR2: SGHDT, YYEEEE. The CDR3 has 17 amino acids. Germline trimming cut 4 bases from V and 0 bases from J; bases unmatched to any gene: 5. CDR3 amino acids: CASSAGLAGGPSYEQYV. CDR3 nucleotide sequence: TGTGCCAGCAGCGCCGGACTAGCGGGGGGGCCCTCCTACGAGCAGTACGTC.

The genes are TRBV12-1 and TRBJ2-7; the D segment call TRBD2 is taken from the table without a DNA check. TRBV12-1 is annotated as a pseudogene. This CDR3 has 14 amino acids. CDR3: CASSLAGGYYEQYV. CDR3 sequence (DNA): TGTGCCAGCAGCTTAGCGGGGGGATACTACGAGCAGTACGTC.

The V gene is TRBV5-8, the J gene TRBJ2-1; D remains unclear. This CDR3 is 10 amino acids long. Between the trimmed V and J ends, which lost 7 bases and 7 bases, there was a span of 6 bases. Germline CDR1 reads SGHTS; CDR2 reads YDEGEE. The CDR3 is CASPGNEQFF. CDR3 DNA sequence: TGTGCCAGCCCCGGAAATGAGCAGTTCTTC.